A selection of T cell receptor beta chains follows, all from one sample in a study of T cell responses to AZD1222 COVID-19 vaccine. Some clones are missing from TCRdb's copy, which holds only in-frame ones; the method was immunoSEQ multiplex PCR. The table includes 150,000 to 250,000 clones, about nine tenths detected once. This specimen consisted of peripheral blood, obtained 28 days after the second AZD1222 dose. Source of these receptors: an adult who received the AZD1222 COVID-19 vaccine. CDR3s include the opening cysteine and the closing phenylalanine or tryptophan. The D gene is left open where the match is weak. A row's size may be missing; if present it is once, few, many or a size class.

TRBJ2-3 - TRBV11-2 TRBD2 CASSRVGGTARLAQYF
TRBJ1-5 - TRBV6-1 - CSIQGTSNQPQHF
TRBJ1-5 few TRBV10-2 - CASRGYSNQPQHF
TRBJ1-1 - TRBV29-1 - CSSQKRLLNTEAFF
TRBJ2-7 - TRBV7-8 TRBD2 CASSLRLAQSYEQYF
TRBJ1-5 once TRBV19 TRBD1 CASKKQGYNQPQHF
TRBJ2-7 - TRBV6-5 - CASSYTALEQYF
TRBJ2-1 - TRBV7-3 - CASSLDGGSYNEQFF
TRBJ2-7 - TRBV7-3 TRBD2 CASSSGLAGEQYF
TRBJ2-1 - TRBV7-2 - CASGTGFWADEQFF
TRBJ1-1 - TRBV30 - CASKRANTEAFF
TRBJ1-4 - TRBV27 - CASSPTLGTDQKLFF
TRBJ1-4 - TRBV24-1 TRBD1 CATSEGTGGDEKLFF
TRBJ1-2 - TRBV2 - CASSDRQGYGYTF
TRBJ2-2 - TRBV28 - CASSLYSSPGELFF
TRBJ2-1 - TRBV18 TRBD2 CASSIQRDWGDNEQFF
TRBJ1-2 - TRBV7-3 TRBD1 CASSLMPGQGNGYTF
TRBJ2-7 - TRBV4-1 - CASSQDPGTKPHEQYF
TRBJ2-7 - TRBV28 TRBD1 CASSTDRGQIYEQYF
TRBJ2-7 - TRBV28 TRBD1 CASSSPGQGHSYEQYF
TRBJ2-1 - TRBV14 - CASSQARDTYNEQFF
TRBJ2-7 once TRBV4-1 - CASSPVGGLGQYF
TRBJ2-7 - TRBV3-1/TRBV3-2 - CASSPIYEQYF
TRBJ1-5 - TRBV28 TRBD1 CASRLLPGQGSNQPQHF
TRBJ2-7 - TRBV7-9 - CASSREDSQSRLYEQYF
TRBJ2-2 - TRBV5-1 - CATRPDNTGELFF
TRBJ1-3 - TRBV27 - CASSLLGTLAGNTIYF
TRBJ2-1 - TRBV28 TRBD2 CASTHLAGGLYNEQFF
TRBJ2-1 - TRBV24-1 TRBD2 CATSDLGRENEQFF
TRBJ1-5 - TRBV5-6 - CASSFSSSGGWGNQPQHF
TRBJ2-2 - TRBV7-3 TRBD2 CASSLIGLAGQNTGELFF
TRBJ2-7 - TRBV7-8 - CASSFRDEQYF
TRBJ2-1 - TRBV7-3 TRBD2 CASSRESRTSGSYNEQFF
TRBJ2-7 - TRBV27 - CASSSSVYEQYF
TRBJ1-2 - TRBV12-3/TRBV12-4 - CASSLDGYTF
TRBJ2-1 - TRBV7-2 - CASSLRSGYNEQFF
TRBJ1-5 - TRBV15 - CATSSGGTNQPQHF
TRBJ2-1 - TRBV27 TRBD1 CASSLGQGRRNEQFF
TRBJ2-7 - TRBV6-5 TRBD1 CASRLGQGTVQYF
TRBJ2-7 - TRBV28 TRBD1 CASSLSRDRGSYEQYF
TRBJ2-7 - TRBV6-5 - CATSRNSPYEQYF
TRBJ1-5 - TRBV20-1 TRBD1 CSASVGQGFMQPQHF
TRBJ1-2 - TRBV28 TRBD1 CASSPDGTGAYGYTF
TRBJ1-1 - TRBV2 TRBD1 CASRRTGTTGPFF
TRBJ2-2 - TRBV7-2 - CASSLARDIRGELFF
TRBJ1-3 - TRBV3-1/TRBV3-2 - CASSPTSFDSSRCTIYF
TRBJ1-6 - TRBV4-1 - CASSQVRGNSPLHF
TRBJ2-7 once TRBV5-1 - CASTEKDSRYEQYF
TRBJ2-7 few TRBV6-5 - CASSYSQTYEQYF
TRBJ1-1 - TRBV5-1 TRBD1 CASSLFGQARTEAFF
TRBJ2-7 - TRBV29-1 - CSVNRAGEQYF
TRBJ1-1 - TRBV11-2 - CASSLVWNTEAFF
TRBJ2-1 - TRBV27 TRBD2 CASRGRGNSYNEQFF
TRBJ1-1 - TRBV7-6 - CASSLGQMNTEAFF
TRBJ2-7 - TRBV10-2 TRBD2 CASSGGGAVRYF
TRBJ2-1 - TRBV9 TRBD2 CASSVGGRASRNEQFF
TRBJ2-7 - TRBV23-1 - CASVGTRVEGSTYF
TRBJ2-2 once TRBV27 TRBD1 CASSLYRGPPANTGELFF
TRBJ1-5 - TRBV28 TRBD1 CATKRDRGGYSNQPQHF